The rows below give T cell receptor beta chains drawn from one sample of a study of blood T cell repertoires in COVID-19. The repertoire was sequenced with immunoSEQ multiplex PCR; TCRdb's copy has only in-frame clones and lacks some. The sample records 400,000 to 550,000 clones, 87% being singletons. The sequencing sample was made of PBMCs or T cells enriched from blood (not recorded which). These receptors originate from a woman under 30 with acute COVID-19. CDR3s include the opening cysteine and the closing phenylalanine or tryptophan. A D gene is named only where the DNA matches it firmly. Not all rows give a size; the values are once, few, many and, for expanded clones, a class.

NA	TRBD1	TRBV25-1	TRBJ1-6	TGTGCCAGCAGAGAAAAGGGGGCCACCTATAATTCACCCCTCCACTTT	CASREKGATYNSPLHF
NA	NA	TRBV2	TRBJ2-1	TGTGCAAGCACCCAAGCGGAGCCCTACAATGAGCAGTTCTTC	CASTQAEPYNEQFF
NA	NA	TRBV11-2	TRBJ2-5	TGTGCCAGCAGCTTAGGCCCGGGGGTGGAGACCCAGTACTTC	CASSLGPGVETQYF
NA	TRBD1	TRBV7-2	TRBJ2-7	TGTGCCAGCAGCCCGACCGCGGGACAGGGCTACGAGCAGTACTTC	CASSPTAGQGYEQYF
NA	NA	TRBV5-6	TRBJ2-3	TGTGCCAGCAGCTCGACCGGAGCTCCGGATACGCAGTATTTT	CASSSTGAPDTQYF
NA	TRBD1	TRBV6-5	TRBJ1-2	TGTGCCAGCAGTTACTCGAGGACAGGGGGCAACTATGGCTACACCTTC	CASSYSRTGGNYGYTF
few	TRBD2	TRBV6-5	TRBJ2-1	TGTGCCAGCAGTTACACCCTAGCGGATGAGCAGTTCTTC	CASSYTLADEQFF
NA	TRBD2	TRBV28	TRBJ2-1	TGTGCCAGCCTTAGAGCGGGGGCAAGGAAGGAGCAGTTCTTC	CASLRAGARKEQFF
NA	NA	TRBV3-1/TRBV3-2	TRBJ2-5	TGTGCCAGCACGCCGGGGGAGACCCAGTACTTC	CASTPGETQYF
once	TRBD1	TRBV6-5	TRBJ1-4	TGTGCCAGCAGTTCGACAGGGAGGAGTGAAAAACTGTTTTTT	CASSSTGRSEKLFF
NA	NA	TRBV27	TRBJ2-7	TGTGCCAGCAGTTTGAGTCACCCAGACAGGGAGGACGAGCAGTACTTC	CASSLSHPDREDEQYF
NA	NA	TRBV5-1	TRBJ1-2	TGCGCCAGCAGCTTGGAGCAGGGGAACTATGGCTACACCTTC	CASSLEQGNYGYTF
once	TRBD1	TRBV29-1	TRBJ2-7	TGCAGCGCCGGGGACAGGCTCAGCTCCTACGAGCAGTACTTC	CSAGDRLSSYEQYF
few	NA	TRBV6-2/TRBV6-3	TRBJ2-1	TGTGCCAGCAGTTTCCGGGACTGGAGTCACAATGAGCAGTTCTTC	CASSFRDWSHNEQFF
NA	TRBD2	TRBV30	TRBJ2-5	TGTGCCTGGACGACTAGCGGAGAGACCCAGTACTTC	CAWTTSGETQYF
NA	NA	TRBV7-3	TRBJ2-1	TGTGCCAGCACCCCTTACGGGAGCTCCTACAATGAGCAGTTCTTC	CASTPYGSSYNEQFF
NA	NA	TRBV6-5	TRBJ1-3	TGTGCCAGCAGTTACTCGACGGCAGGGGATGGAAACACCATATATTTT	CASSYSTAGDGNTIYF
once	NA	TRBV14	TRBJ2-5	TGTGCCAGCAGCCCGATCTCAGGGAAAGAGACCCAGTACTTC	CASSPISGKETQYF
NA	NA	TRBV15	TRBJ1-3	TGTGCCACCAGCCTGCCCGGGGTGTCCGGAAACACCATATATTTT	CATSLPGVSGNTIYF
NA	NA	TRBV5-4	TRBJ1-1	TGTGCCAGCAGCCGTCAAACACGGGAGAACACTGAAGCTTTCTTT	CASSRQTRENTEAFF
NA	TRBD1	TRBV3-1/TRBV3-2	TRBJ1-1	TGTGCCAGCAGCCACGACAGGGTGAACACTGAAGCTTTCTTT	CASSHDRVNTEAFF
NA	TRBD1	TRBV27	TRBJ1-6	TGTGCCAGCAGCACAGGGGGCTTAGGTCCCCTCCACTTT	CASSTGGLGPLHF
once	TRBD1	TRBV28	TRBJ1-3	TGTGCCAGCAGTTTATATCGGTGGACAGGGGAAAACACCATATATTTT	CASSLYRWTGENTIYF
NA	TRBD1	TRBV28	TRBJ1-5	TGTGCCAGCTGGGACAGGGGGGGGTATAGCAATCAGCCCCAGCATTTT	CASWDRGGYSNQPQHF
NA	NA	TRBV9	TRBJ2-7	TGTGCCAGCAGCGTAGGGAGCGGGTCCTACGAGCAGTACTTC	CASSVGSGSYEQYF
NA	TRBD2	TRBV7-9	TRBJ2-7	TGTGCCAGCAGCTCTAGCGGGACCAATTCCTACGAGCAGTACTTC	CASSSSGTNSYEQYF
NA	NA	TRBV19	TRBJ2-1	TGTGCCAGTAGTATAGCTCACAATGAGCAGTTCTTC	CASSIAHNEQFF
NA	TRBD2	TRBV15	TRBJ2-1	TGTGCCACCAGCAGAGATGGGACTAGCGGGAGGTTTGGTGAGCAGTTCTTC	CATSRDGTSGRFGEQFF
once	TRBD1	TRBV2	TRBJ2-1	TGTGCCAGCGAATTCCGGACAGGCCTATACAATGAGCAGTTCTTC	CASEFRTGLYNEQFF
NA	NA	TRBV19	TRBJ1-5	TGTGCCAGCCGAGGCGGACGGCGGGACAATCAGCCCCAGCATTTT	CASRGGRRDNQPQHF
NA	TRBD1	TRBV30	TRBJ1-1	TGTGCCTGGAGGGGGGACAGCACTGAAGCTTTCTTT	CAWRGDSTEAFF
NA	NA	TRBV4-1	TRBJ2-7	TGCGCCAGCAGCCGAGGCGCCTACGAGCAGTACTTC	CASSRGAYEQYF
NA	NA	TRBV27	TRBJ2-7	TGTGCCAGCAGCATCAACAGGGACGCTGAGCAGTACTTC	CASSINRDAEQYF
NA	TRBD1	TRBV10-3	TRBJ2-7	TGTGCCATCAGTGATACAGGGGCTTACGAGCAGTACTTC	CAISDTGAYEQYF
NA	TRBD2	TRBV4-1	TRBJ2-1	TGCGCCAGCAGCCAAGTGGACTTAGCGGGGGGTGAGCAGTTCTTC	CASSQVDLAGGEQFF
NA	TRBD1	TRBV29-1	TRBJ1-1	TGCAGCGCCGACAGGGCAGGAGGAGGGACTGAAGCTTTCTTT	CSADRAGGGTEAFF
NA	NA	TRBV4-3	TRBJ1-3	TGCGCCAGCAGCTCCGCCGCCGGGGACACCATATATTTT	CASSSAAGDTIYF
few	NA	TRBV10-1	TRBJ2-7	TGCGCCAGCAGTGACCTTAGGAGGGAAGTGCAGTACTTC	CASSDLRREVQYF
NA	TRBD1	TRBV6-1	TRBJ2-7	TGTGCCAGCAGTGAAAGGGGACAGGGAAGGGCCTACGAGCAGTACTTC	CASSERGQGRAYEQYF
once	TRBD1	TRBV7-8	TRBJ1-5	TGTGCCAGCAGCGCCCGACAGGGGAGGGAGAATCAGCCCCAGCATTTT	CASSARQGRENQPQHF
once	NA	TRBV27	TRBJ1-4	TGTGCCAGCAGTGGGCACCAACGAGAAAAACTGTTTTTT	CASSGHQREKLFF
NA	NA	TRBV2	TRBJ1-5	TGTGCCAGCAGTTGGACAGACAGCAATCAGCCCCAGCATTTT	CASSWTDSNQPQHF
NA	NA	TRBV5-1	TRBJ2-7	TGCGCCAGCAGCTTGGGGGCAGGTAGCTCCTACGAGCAGTACTTC	CASSLGAGSSYEQYF
NA	NA	TRBV5-1	TRBJ2-1	TGCGCCAGCAGCTTGCCTAGCAATGAGCAGTTCTTC	CASSLPSNEQFF
NA	NA	TRBV6-4	TRBJ1-6	TGTGCCAGCAGGCCGGACTGGGCCTATAATTCACCCCTCCACTTT	CASRPDWAYNSPLHF
NA	NA	TRBV24-1	TRBJ2-5	TGTGCCACCAGGGACAGCCAAGAGACCCAGTACTTC	CATRDSQETQYF
NA	NA	TRBV6-5	TRBJ2-5	TGTGCCAGCCGTTTTGGGGCGGGGCCCTCCGAGACCCAGTACTTC	CASRFGAGPSETQYF
NA	TRBD2	TRBV9	TRBJ2-7	TGTGCCAGCAGCCAGACTGGACTAGCTTCTTACGAGCAGTACTTC	CASSQTGLASYEQYF
once	TRBD1	TRBV7-8	TRBJ1-1	TGTGCCAGCAGCTTCCAGGGGGCATTTATGAACACTGAAGCTTTCTTT	CASSFQGAFMNTEAFF
NA	NA	TRBV5-4	TRBJ2-2	TGTGCCAGCAGCACACAGGATACCGGGGAGCTGTTTTTT	CASSTQDTGELFF